Sequencing of this TCR beta chain was carried out in a study of OX40 agonist ivuxolimab in advanced cancers. Turning to the study itself: With a range of roughly 20 to 79, age averaged about 59 years, and 75% to 90% were male. Study findings and constraints: The average count of expanded clones was higher among CD8+ T cells than among CD4+. There was clonal expansion of CD4+ and CD8+ blood T cells by week 6 at 0.1 to 3.0 mg/kg.

A word on this clone: Its target is unknown.

Repertoires were generated with immunoSEQ multiplex PCR, while TCRdb's copy carries only in-frame clones and drops some. The sample holds over 100,000 clones; around 95% are singletons and the top ten take over 0.15%. At cycle 4 day 1, cycle 7 day 1, and baseline, blood was sampled. This TCR came from an adult with an advanced solid tumor such as melanoma, head and neck, liver or kidney cancer. Source: CD4+ or CD8+ T cells sorted from blood, taken in a trial of the OX40 agonist ivuxolimab.

The CDR3 sequence is CASSLTPGGSENTEAFF. In DNA, the CDR3 is TGTGCCAGCAGCTTAACGCCCGGGGGCAGCGAGAACACTGAAGCTTTCTTT. The J gene is TRBJ1-1, the V gene TRBV7-3; a possible D gene is TRBD1 (6 bases). The CDR3 spans 17 residues. CDR1 is SGHTA and CDR2 is FQGTGA in the germline V gene. V was cut by 0 bases and J by 1 base, with 15 bases left in between.